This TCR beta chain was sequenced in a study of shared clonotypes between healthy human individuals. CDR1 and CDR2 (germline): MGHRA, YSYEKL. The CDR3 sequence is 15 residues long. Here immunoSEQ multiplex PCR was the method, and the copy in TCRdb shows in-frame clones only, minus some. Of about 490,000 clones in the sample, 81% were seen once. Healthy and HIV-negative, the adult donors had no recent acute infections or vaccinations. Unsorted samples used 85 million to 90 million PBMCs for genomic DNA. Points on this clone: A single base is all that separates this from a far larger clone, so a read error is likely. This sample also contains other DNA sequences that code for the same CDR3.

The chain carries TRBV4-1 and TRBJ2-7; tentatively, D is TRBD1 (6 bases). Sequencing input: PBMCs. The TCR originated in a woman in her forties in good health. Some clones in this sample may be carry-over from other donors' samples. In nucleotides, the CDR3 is TGCGCCAGCAGCCAAGGACAGGAGTTCCCCTACGAGCAATACTTC. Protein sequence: CASSQGQEFPYEQYF.